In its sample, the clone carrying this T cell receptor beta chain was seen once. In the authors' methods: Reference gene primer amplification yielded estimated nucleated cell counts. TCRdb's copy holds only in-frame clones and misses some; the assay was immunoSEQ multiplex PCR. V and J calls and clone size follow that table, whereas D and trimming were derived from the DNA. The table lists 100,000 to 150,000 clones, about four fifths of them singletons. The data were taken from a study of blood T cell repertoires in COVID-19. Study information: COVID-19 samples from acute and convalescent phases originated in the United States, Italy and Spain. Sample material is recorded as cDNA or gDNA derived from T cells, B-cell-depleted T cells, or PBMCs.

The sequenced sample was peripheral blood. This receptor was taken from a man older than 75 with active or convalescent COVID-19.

Here the CDR3 reads CASSREDRRGLNEKLFF. The CDR3 coding sequence is TGCGCCAGCAGCCGAGAAGACCGCAGGGGGCTTAATGAAAAACTGTTTTTT. This chain connects TRBV4-1 to TRBJ1-4, with TRBD1 identical over 8 bases. The trim removed 4 bases at V and 4 bases at J, leaving 11 bases unmatched. The CDR3 is made up of 17 amino acids. Germline-derived CDR1 and CDR2 are MGHRA and YSYEKL.